The rows below give T cell receptor beta chains drawn from one sample of a study of blood T cells in healthy people across ages. Using its own MiXCR run on the 5' RACE reads, TCRdb lists one record per CDR3 protein. The sample shows 1.5 million or so distinct CDR3 sequences, 40% to 45% of them seen only once. Sequencing input: blood. These receptors were obtained from a woman aged 18-30 years in good health. The CDR3 runs from the conserved cysteine through the conserved F or W. A D gene is named only where the DNA matches it firmly.

v_call	j_call	d_call	cdr3_aa
TRBV14	TRBJ1-1	TRBD1	CASSPGQGGGNRNTEAFF
TRBV4-2	TRBJ2-2	TRBD2	CARSQYPSGMNTGELFF
TRBV6-7	TRBJ2-1	.	CASTGGYGGKPNEQFF
TRBV30	TRBJ2-3	.	CAWGRTGDTQYF
TRBV20-1	TRBJ2-1	TRBD2	CSARLAGMNEQFF
TRBV20-1	TRBJ2-3	.	CSARGLGDSTDTQYF
TRBV27	.	TRBD1	CASNRGNEQYF
TRBV29-1	TRBJ2-7	.	CSVVGRQTYEQYF
TRBV3-1	TRBJ2-1	.	CASSQKRSWEGDNEQFF
TRBV20-1	TRBJ1-6	.	CSAPAGNSPLHF
TRBV12-3/TRBV12-4	TRBJ2-3	.	CASSLQASPDTQYF
TRBV9	TRBJ2-3	TRBD1	CASTGTVNPTDTQYF
TRBV7-3	TRBJ2-1	TRBD2	CASSPSGGKYNEQFF
TRBV6-5	TRBJ2-3	TRBD1	CASTSGTALTDTQYF
TRBV12-3/TRBV12-4	TRBJ1-5	.	CASSLLQHSNQPQHF
TRBV6-5	TRBJ2-6	.	CASSPLSSGANVLTF
TRBV5-1	TRBJ1-1	TRBD1	CASSSGQGLAEAFF